This TCR beta chain appears in the sequencing data of a study of T-cell memory formation after mild COVID-19. Study conclusions and caveats: Contracting clones from day 15 to 85 showed balanced CD4/CD8; later expanders favored CD4+. Certain responding clones were present in pre-infection memory, suggesting participation of cross-reactive memory. Among contracting clones, CD4+ were mainly CM/EM and CD8+ enriched in EMRA.

On this clonotype: Its antigen is not known.

Constant-segment primers served in 5'RACE that generated TCR alpha and TCR beta cDNA libraries bearing sample barcodes and UMIs. TCRdb processed the 5' RACE reads anew with MiXCR; each CDR3 protein has one entry. The table includes fewer than 600,000 distinct CDR3 sequences, roughly 21% detected once. Trimming at V came to 0 bases and at J to 2 bases, leaving 9 bases not matched to a gene. CDR3 size: 18 residues. Germline CDR1 is DFQATT and CDR2 is SNEGSKA (reference sequence). Sequencing used PBMCs or a T cell subset sorted from them (not recorded which). The J gene is TRBJ2-1, the V gene TRBV20-1, with 11 positions matching TRBD2. This clonotype was obtained from an adult woman who had mild COVID-19 (a few samples of this study predate the infection). Cell type and time point are not known. DNA for the CDR3: TGCAGTGCTAGAGATTCCTTACGACTAGCGGGAACCTACAATGAGCAGTTCTTC. Translating gives CSARDSLRLAGTYNEQFF.